The present entry profiles one TCR beta chain with its context. What it binds is not known. These data come from a study of graft-versus-host responses after intestinal transplantation. Here immunoSEQ multiplex PCR was the method, and the copy in TCRdb shows in-frame clones only, minus some. The data contain roughly 5,600 clones, about 76% of them seen just once; the ten biggest clones take up 6% to 7%. Study results and limitations: The marrow of recipients harbored GvH clones, and ileum or blood showed some of them first. After transplant, early declines in HvG clones were associated with peak levels of circulating GvH clones.

To release intraepithelial and lamina propria lymphocytes, the graft tissue was processed. This CDR3 contains 15 residues. V lost 6 bases to trimming and J lost 6 bases; unmatched junction nucleotides: 12. The germline gives CDR1 MNHNY, CDR2 SVGAGI (reference sequence). The TCR comes from a human patient who received an intestinal transplant, so some T cells may come from the graft donor. Sample: ileum tissue, taken just over 230 days after intestinal transplant. The chain has TRBV6-6 and TRBJ2-7, with TRBD1 identical over 9 bases. The CDR3 protein is CASSPSRDRVVEQYF. As DNA, the CDR3 is TGTGCCAGCAGCCCAAGCCGGGACAGGGTAGTCGAGCAGTACTTC.